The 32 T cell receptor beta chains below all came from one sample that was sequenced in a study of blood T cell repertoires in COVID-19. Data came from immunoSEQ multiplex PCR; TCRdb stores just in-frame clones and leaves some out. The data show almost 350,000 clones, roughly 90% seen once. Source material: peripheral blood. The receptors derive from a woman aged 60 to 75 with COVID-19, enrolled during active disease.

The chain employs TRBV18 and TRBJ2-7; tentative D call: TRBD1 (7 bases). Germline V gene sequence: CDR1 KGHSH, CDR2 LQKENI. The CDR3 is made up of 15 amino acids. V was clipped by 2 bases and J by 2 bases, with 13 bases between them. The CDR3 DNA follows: TGTGCCAGCTCACCAGCGGGACAGCCAACCTACGAGCAGTACTTC. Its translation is CASSPAGQPTYEQYF.

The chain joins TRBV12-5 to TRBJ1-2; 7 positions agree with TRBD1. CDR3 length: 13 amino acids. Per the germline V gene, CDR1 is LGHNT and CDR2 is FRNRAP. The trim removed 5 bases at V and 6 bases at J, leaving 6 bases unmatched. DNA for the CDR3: TGTGCTAGTGGTCTAGACAGGGTCAATGGCTACACCTTC. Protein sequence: CASGLDRVNGYTF.

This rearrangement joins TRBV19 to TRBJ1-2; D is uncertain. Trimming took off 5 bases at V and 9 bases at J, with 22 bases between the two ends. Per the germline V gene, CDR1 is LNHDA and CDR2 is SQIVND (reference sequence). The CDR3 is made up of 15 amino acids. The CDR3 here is CASSASGQIPPSYTF. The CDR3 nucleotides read TGTGCCAGTAGTGCCTCTGGTCAGATCCCTCCAAGCTACACCTTC.

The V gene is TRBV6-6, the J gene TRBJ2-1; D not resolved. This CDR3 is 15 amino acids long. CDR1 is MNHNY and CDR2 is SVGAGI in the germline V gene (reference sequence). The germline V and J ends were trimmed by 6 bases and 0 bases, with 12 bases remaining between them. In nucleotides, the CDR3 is TGTGCCAGCAGCCCCCGCTCCGGCTCCTACAATGAGCAGTTCTTC. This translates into CASSPRSGSYNEQFF.

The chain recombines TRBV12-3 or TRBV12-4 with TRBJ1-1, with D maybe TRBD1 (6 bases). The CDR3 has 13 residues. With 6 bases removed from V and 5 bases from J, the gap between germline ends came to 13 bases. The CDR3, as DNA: TGTGCCAGCAGGACACAGGGTTATACTGAAGCTTTCTTT. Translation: CASRTQGYTEAFF.

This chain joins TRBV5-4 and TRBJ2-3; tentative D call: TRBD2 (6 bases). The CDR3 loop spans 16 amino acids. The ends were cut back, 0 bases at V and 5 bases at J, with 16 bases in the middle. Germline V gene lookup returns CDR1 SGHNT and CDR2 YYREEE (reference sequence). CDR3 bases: TGTGCCAGCAGCTTGGTGCTGGACTATGTAGGAGATACGCAGTATTTT. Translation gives CASSLVLDYVGDTQYF. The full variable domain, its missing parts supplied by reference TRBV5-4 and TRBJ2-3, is ETGVTQSPTHLIKTRGQQVTLRCSSQSGHNTVSWYQQALGQGPQFIFQYYREEENGRGNFPPRFSGLQFPNYSSELNVNALELDDSALYLCASSLVLDYVGDTQYFGPGTRLTVL.

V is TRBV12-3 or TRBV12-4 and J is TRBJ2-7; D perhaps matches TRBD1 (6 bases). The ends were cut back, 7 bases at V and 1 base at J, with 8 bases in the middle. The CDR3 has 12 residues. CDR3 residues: CASKDRSYEQYF. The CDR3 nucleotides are TGTGCCAGCAAAGACAGGTCCTACGAGCAGTACTTC.

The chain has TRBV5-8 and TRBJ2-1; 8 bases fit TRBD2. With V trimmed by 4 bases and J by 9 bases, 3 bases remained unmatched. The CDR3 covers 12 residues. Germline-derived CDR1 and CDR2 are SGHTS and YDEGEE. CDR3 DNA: TGTGCCAGCAGCGCACTAGCGGTTGAGCAGTTCTTC. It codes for CASSALAVEQFF.

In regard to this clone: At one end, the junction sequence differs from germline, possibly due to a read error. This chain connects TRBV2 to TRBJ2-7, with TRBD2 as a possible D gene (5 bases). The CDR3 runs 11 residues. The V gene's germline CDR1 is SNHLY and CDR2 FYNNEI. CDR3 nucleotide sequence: TGTGCCAGCAGTGCTGACCCCCGGCGGGTCTTC. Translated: CASSADPRRVF.

DNA for the CDR3: TGTGCCAGCTCACCGCCAGGCAACCAAGAGACCCAGTACTTC. This encodes CASSPPGNQETQYF. This chain connects TRBV18 to TRBJ2-5; no firm D call. The CDR3 is 14 amino acids. The germline V gene has CDR1 KGHSH and CDR2 LQKENI. Trimming removed 3 bases at V and 0 bases at J, with 8 bases between.

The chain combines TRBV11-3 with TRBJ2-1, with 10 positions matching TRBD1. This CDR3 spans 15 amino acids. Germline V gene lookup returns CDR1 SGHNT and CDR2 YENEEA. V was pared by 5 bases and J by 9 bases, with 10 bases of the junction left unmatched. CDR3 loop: CASSPRQGAGSEQFF. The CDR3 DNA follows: TGTGCCAGCAGCCCCAGACAGGGGGCAGGGAGTGAGCAGTTCTTC. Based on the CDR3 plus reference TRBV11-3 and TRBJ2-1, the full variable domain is EAGVVQSPRYKIIEKKQPVAFWCNPISGHNTLYWYLQNLGQGPELLIRYENEEAVDDSQLPKDRFSAERLKGVDSTLKIQPAELGDSAVYLCASSPRQGAGSEQFFGPGTRLTVL.

CDR3 sequence reads: CASLSSGNTIYF. CDR3 nucleotide sequence: TGTGCCAGCCTGAGCTCTGGAAACACCATATATTTT. The V gene is TRBV2, the J gene TRBJ1-3; no clear D. The CDR3 is 12 residues long. The germline V gene encodes CDR1 SNHLY and CDR2 FYNNEI. Trimming cost V 8 bases and J 0 bases, with 5 bases left between them.

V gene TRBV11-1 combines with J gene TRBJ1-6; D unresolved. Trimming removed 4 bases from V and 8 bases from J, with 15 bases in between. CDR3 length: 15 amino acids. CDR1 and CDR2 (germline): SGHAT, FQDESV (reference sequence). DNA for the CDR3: TGTGCCAGCAGCTGGAGGTCGTCACCGTATTCACCCCTCCACTTT. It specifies CASSWRSSPYSPLHF.

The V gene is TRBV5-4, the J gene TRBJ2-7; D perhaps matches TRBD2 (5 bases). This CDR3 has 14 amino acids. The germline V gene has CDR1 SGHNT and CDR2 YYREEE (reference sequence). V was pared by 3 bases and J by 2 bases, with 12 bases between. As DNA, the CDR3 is TGTGCCAGCAGCTCCAGCGGATACGCCTACGAGCAGTACTTC. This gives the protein CASSSSGYAYEQYF.

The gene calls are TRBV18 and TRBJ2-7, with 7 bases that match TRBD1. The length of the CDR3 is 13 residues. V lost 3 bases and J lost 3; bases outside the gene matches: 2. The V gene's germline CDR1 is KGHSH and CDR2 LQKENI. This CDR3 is CASSPGTDYEQYF. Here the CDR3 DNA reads TGTGCCAGCTCACCGGGGACAGACTACGAGCAGTACTTC. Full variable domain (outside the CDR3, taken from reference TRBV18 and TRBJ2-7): NAGVMQNPRHLVRRRGQEARLRCSPMKGHSHVYWYRQLPEEGLKFMVYLQKENIIDESGMPKERFSAEFPKEGPSILRIQQVVRGDSAAYFCASSPGTDYEQYFGPGTRLTVT.

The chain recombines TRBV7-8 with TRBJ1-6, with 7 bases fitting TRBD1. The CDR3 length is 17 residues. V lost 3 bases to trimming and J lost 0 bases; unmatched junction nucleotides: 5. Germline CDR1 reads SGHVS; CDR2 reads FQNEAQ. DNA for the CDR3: TGTGCCAGCAGCTTGGGACAGCTAAGCTCCTATAATTCACCCCTCCACTTT. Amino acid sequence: CASSLGQLSSYNSPLHF.

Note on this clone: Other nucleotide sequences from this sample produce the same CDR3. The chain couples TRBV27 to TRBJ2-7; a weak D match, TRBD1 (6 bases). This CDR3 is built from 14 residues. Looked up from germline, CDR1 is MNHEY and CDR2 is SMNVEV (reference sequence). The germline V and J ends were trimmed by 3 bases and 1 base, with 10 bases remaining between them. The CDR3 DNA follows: TGTGCCAGCAGTTTGAAGGACAGTTCCTACGAGCAGTACTTC. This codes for CASSLKDSSYEQYF.

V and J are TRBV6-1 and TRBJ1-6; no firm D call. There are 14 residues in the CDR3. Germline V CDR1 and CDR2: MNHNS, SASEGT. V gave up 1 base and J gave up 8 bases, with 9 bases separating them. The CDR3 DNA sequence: TGTGCCAGCAGTGAAGTGTTTACAGATTCACCCCTCCACTTT. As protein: CASSEVFTDSPLHF.

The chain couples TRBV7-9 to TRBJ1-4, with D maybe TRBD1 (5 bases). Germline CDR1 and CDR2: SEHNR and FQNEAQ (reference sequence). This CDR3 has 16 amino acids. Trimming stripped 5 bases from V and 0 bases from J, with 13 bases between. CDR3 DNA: TGTGCCAGCAGCGCAAGCACAGGTGCAACTAATGAAAAACTGTTTTTT. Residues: CASSASTGATNEKLFF.

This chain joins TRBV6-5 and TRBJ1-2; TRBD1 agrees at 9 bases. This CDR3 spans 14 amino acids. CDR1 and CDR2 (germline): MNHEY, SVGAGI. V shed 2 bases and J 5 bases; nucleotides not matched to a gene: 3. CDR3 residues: CASSYEGTGYGYTF. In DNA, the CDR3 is TGTGCCAGCAGTTACGAGGGGACAGGGTATGGCTACACCTTC.

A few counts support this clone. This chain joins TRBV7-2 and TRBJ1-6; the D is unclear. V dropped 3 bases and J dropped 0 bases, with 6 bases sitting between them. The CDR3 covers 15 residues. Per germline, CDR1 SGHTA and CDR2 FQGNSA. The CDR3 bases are TGTGCCAGCAGCTTGAGGAGCTCCTATAATTCACCCCTCCACTTT. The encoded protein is CASSLRSSYNSPLHF. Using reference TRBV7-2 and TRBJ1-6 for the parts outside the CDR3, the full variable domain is GAGVSQSPSNKVTEKGKDVELRCDPISGHTALYWYRQSLGQGLEFLIYFQGNSAPDKSGLPSDRFSAERTGGSVSTLTIQRTQQEDSAVYLCASSLRSSYNSPLHFGNGTRLTVT.

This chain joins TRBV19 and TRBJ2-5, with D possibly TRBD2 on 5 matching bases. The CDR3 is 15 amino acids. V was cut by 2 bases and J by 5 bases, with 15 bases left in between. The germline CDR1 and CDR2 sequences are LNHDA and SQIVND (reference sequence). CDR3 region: CASSIYWTEVETQYF. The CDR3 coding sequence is TGTGCCAGTAGTATATACTGGACGGAGGTGGAGACCCAGTACTTC. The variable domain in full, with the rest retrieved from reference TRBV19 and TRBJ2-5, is DGGITQSPKYLFRKEGQNVTLSCEQNLNHDAMYWYRQDPGQGLRLIYYSQIVNDFQKGDIAEGYSVSREKKESFPLTVTSAQKNPTAFYLCASSIYWTEVETQYFGPGTRLLVL.

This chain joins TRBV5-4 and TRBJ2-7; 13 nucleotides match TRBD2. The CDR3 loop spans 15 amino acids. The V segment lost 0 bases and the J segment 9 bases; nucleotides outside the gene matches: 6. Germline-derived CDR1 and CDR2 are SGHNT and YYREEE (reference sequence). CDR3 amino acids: CASSLGGTSGVGQYF. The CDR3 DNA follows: TGTGCCAGCAGCTTGGGTGGGACTAGCGGGGTAGGGCAGTACTTC.

CDR3 sequence (DNA): TGCGCCAGCAGCTTGGTACAGGGATCCGGGGAGCTGTTTTTT. Translating gives CASSLVQGSGELFF. This sequence joins TRBV5-1 and TRBJ2-2; possible D gene TRBD1, 6 bases. CDR1 and CDR2 (germline): SGHRS, YFSETQ. The CDR3 runs to 14 residues. Trimming removed 0 bases from V and 6 bases from J, with 9 bases in between.

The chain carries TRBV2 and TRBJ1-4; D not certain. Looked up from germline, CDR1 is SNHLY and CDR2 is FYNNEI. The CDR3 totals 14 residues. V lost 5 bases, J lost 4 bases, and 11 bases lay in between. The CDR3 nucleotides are TGTGCCAGCAGTTTAGTCCCTGATAATGAAAAACTGTTTTTT. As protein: CASSLVPDNEKLFF. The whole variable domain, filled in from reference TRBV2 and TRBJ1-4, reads EPEVTQTPSHQVTQMGQEVILRCVPISNHLYFYWYRQILGQKVEFLVSFYNNEISEKSEIFDDQFSVERPDGSNFTLKIRSTKLEDSAMYFCASSLVPDNEKLFFGSGTQLSVL.

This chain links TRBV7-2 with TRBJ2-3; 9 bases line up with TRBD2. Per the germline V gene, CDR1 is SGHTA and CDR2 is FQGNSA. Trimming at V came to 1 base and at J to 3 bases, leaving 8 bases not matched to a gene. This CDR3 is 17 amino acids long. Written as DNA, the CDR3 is TGTGCCAGCAGCTTAGGGCTTGCGGGGGGGGTAACAGATACGCAGTATTTT. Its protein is CASSLGLAGGVTDTQYF.

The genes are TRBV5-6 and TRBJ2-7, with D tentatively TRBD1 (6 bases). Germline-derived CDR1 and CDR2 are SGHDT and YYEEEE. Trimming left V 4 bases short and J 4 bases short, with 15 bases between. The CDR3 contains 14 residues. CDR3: CASSPQNRDYEQYF. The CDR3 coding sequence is TGTGCCAGCAGCCCACAGAACAGGGATTACGAGCAGTACTTC. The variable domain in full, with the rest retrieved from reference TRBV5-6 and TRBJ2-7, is DAGVTQSPTHLIKTRGQQVTLRCSPKSGHDTVSWYQQALGQGPQFIFQYYEEEERQRGNFPDRFSGHQFPNYSSELNVNALLLGDSALYLCASSPQNRDYEQYFGPGTRLTVT.

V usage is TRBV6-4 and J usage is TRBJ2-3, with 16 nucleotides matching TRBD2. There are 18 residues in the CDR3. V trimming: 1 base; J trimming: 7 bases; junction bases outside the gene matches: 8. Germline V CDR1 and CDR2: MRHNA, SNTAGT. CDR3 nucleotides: TGTGCCAGCAGTGACTACCCGGGACTAGCGGGGGGGCGGAATACGCAGTATTTT. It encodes CASSDYPGLAGGRNTQYF.

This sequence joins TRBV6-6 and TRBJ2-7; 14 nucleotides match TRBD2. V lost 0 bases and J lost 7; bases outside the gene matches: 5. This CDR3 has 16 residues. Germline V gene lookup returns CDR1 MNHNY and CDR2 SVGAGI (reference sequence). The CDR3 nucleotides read TGTGCCAGCAGTTACTCGACTAGCGGGGGGGCACGGGAGCAGTACTTC. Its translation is CASSYSTSGGAREQYF.

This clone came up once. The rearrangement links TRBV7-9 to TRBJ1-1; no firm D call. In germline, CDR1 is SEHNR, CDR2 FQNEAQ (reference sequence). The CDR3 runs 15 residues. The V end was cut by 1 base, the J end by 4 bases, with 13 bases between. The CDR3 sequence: CASSLVVVKSTEAFF. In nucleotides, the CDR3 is TGTGCCAGCAGCTTAGTGGTCGTAAAGAGCACTGAAGCTTTCTTT.

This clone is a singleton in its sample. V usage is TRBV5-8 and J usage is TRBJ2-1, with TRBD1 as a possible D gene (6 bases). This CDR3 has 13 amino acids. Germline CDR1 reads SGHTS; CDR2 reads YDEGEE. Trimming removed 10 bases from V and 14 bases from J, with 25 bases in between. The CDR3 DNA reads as TGTGCCCATAAGACCAGGGGAAGTTTACGGGAGTTCTTC. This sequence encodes CAHKTRGSLREFF. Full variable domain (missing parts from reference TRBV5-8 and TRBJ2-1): EAGVTQSPTHLIKTRGQQATLRCSPISGHTSVYWYQQALGLGLQFLLWYDEGEERNRGNFPPRFSGRQFPNYSSELNVNALELEDSALYLCAHKTRGSLREFFGPGTRLTVL.

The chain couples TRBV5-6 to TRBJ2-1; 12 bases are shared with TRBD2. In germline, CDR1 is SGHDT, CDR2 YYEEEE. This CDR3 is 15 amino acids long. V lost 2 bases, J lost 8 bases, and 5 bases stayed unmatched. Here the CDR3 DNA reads TGTGCCAGCAGCTTCTATCTAGCGGGGGGGCATGAGCAGTTCTTC. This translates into CASSFYLAGGHEQFF.